This T cell receptor beta chain is from a study of patients and donors after allogeneic stem cell transplantation. TCRdb recomputed calls from the RT-PCR reads with MiXCR, one row per CDR3 protein. In the table there are 160,000 or so distinct CDR3 sequences, about 24% of which are singletons. Material: blood, either unsorted or a sorted T cell fraction (not recorded which). The TCR was taken from a human donor who was either an allogeneic HSCT recipient or a stem cell or donor lymphocyte infusion donor (not recorded which). It is not recorded whose cells these are; they may come from a transplant donor.

CDR3 amino acids: CSLGLAGGNEQFF. CDR3 DNA: TGCAGCCTTGGACTAGCGGGAGGTAATGAGCAGTTCTTC. V is TRBV20-1 and J is TRBJ2-1, with 14 nucleotides matching TRBD2. The CDR3 is 13 amino acids. CDR1 DFQATT and CDR2 SNEGSKA come from the germline V gene (reference sequence).